This TCR beta chain originates from a study of post-analysis software for immune sequencing data. Study-wide points: Controls had lower frequencies than patients of roughly five TRBV segments, which included TRBV5-6, TRBV5-1 and TRBV20-1.

A remark on this clonotype: The antigen is not known.

V was pared by 5 bases and J by 3 bases, with 6 bases of the junction left unmatched. The germline V gene has CDR1 SQVTM and CDR2 ANQGSEA. The CDR3 contains 13 residues. TCR beta cDNA libraries had unique molecular identifiers. MiXCR was run by TCRdb on the PCR reads, yielding one entry per CDR3 protein. This repertoire shows fewer than 900,000 distinct CDR3 sequences, around 46% found once; its top ten account for roughly 4.4%. Sequencing was carried out using blood. The gene calls are TRBV29-1 and TRBJ2-7, with 8 positions matching TRBD2. The receptor's source is a girl aged 10 to 17 with multiple sclerosis. The CDR3 nucleotides read TGCAGCGTTCGCATAGCGGGGCACTACGAGCAGTACTTC. Its translation: CSVRIAGHYEQYF.